Presented here are 20 T cell receptor beta chains from one specimen sequenced in a study of Graves' ophthalmopathy and Graves' hyperthyroidism. TCR beta CDR3 regions were amplified from RNA transcripts. First-round RT-PCR used HTBI primers; second-round multiplex PCR followed. TCRdb passed the multiplex PCR reads through MiXCR, listing each CDR3 protein once. This table has 150,000 to 200,000 distinct CDR3 sequences, 35% to 50% appearing once. Sample: peripheral blood. All receptors come from a man aged 25-40 years with Graves' ophthalmopathy.

CDR3 in amino acids: CASSLDRAGANYGYTF. Written as DNA, the CDR3 is TGTGCCAGCAGTTTAGACAGGGCGGGGGCGAACTATGGCTACACCTTC. This chain links TRBV12-3 or TRBV12-4 with TRBJ1-2; D is possibly TRBD1 (6 bases). V was shortened by 1 base and J by 2 bases, with 14 bases between the two germline ends. The CDR3 extends over 16 amino acids.

This clonotype was counted many times. The J gene is TRBJ2-4, the V gene TRBV5-1; TRBD1 matches at 10 bases. The J segment lost 5 bases and the V segment lost 3 bases, leaving 5 bases of the junction unmatched. Germline V gives CDR1 SGHRS, CDR2 YFSETQ. The CDR3 loop spans 15 amino acids. This CDR3 reads CASSSRGTGENIQYF. The CDR3 DNA reads as TGCGCCAGCAGCTCCAGGGGGACAGGGGAAAACATTCAGTACTTC. Based on the CDR3 plus reference TRBV5-1 and TRBJ2-4, the full variable domain is KAGVTQTPRYLIKTRGQQVTLSCSPISGHRSVSWYQQTPGQGLQFLFEYFSETQRNKGNFPGRFSGRQFSNSRSEMNVSTLELGDSALYLCASSSRGTGENIQYFGAGTRLSVL.

The J gene is TRBJ2-7, the V gene TRBV7-2; weak D call: TRBD2 (5 bases). This CDR3 spans 15 amino acids. V gave up 4 bases and J gave up 2 bases, with 15 bases separating them. CDR1 and CDR2 from the germline V gene are SGHTA and FQGNSA. The chain's CDR3 is CASSSREGRPYEQYF. The DNA for the CDR3 is TGTGCCAGCAGCTCCCGCGAGGGCCGGCCCTACGAGCAGTACTTC. Full variable domain (remainder filled in from reference TRBV7-2 and TRBJ2-7): GAGVSQSPSNKVTEKGKDVELRCDPISGHTALYWYRQSLGQGLEFLIYFQGNSAPDKSGLPSDRFSAERTGGSVSTLTIQRTQQEDSAVYLCASSSREGRPYEQYFGPGTRLTVT.

This clonotype came up many times. The V gene is TRBV6-2 or TRBV6-3, the J gene TRBJ1-1, with D tentatively TRBD1 (6 bases). The V end lost 6 bases, the J end lost 3 bases, and 17 bases lay between the germline ends. Germline CDR1 MNHEY, CDR2 SVGEGT. This CDR3 has 15 residues. The CDR3 here is CASSNAGAGDTEAFF. The CDR3 DNA sequence: TGTGCCAGCAGCAACGCGGGGGCGGGGGACACTGAAGCTTTCTTT.

In this sample, this clonotype turned up many times. The rearrangement links TRBV11-3 to TRBJ1-1, with D hard to call. The CDR3 covers 13 residues. The V gene's germline CDR1 is SGHNT and CDR2 YENEEA. Between the trimmed V and J ends, which lost 5 bases and 1 base, there was a span of 8 bases. CDR3 sequence (DNA): TGTGCCAGCAGCCCCGAGGAGAACACTGAAGCTTTCTTT. Its protein is CASSPEENTEAFF.

The chain links TRBV10-3 to TRBJ1-1, with D possibly matching TRBD1 (5 bases). The V end was cut by 4 bases, the J end by 0 bases, with 9 bases between. Germline-derived CDR1 and CDR2 are ENHRY and SYGVKD. The length of the CDR3 is 14 residues. The CDR3 bases are TGTGCCATCAGTGGCGGGGACCTGAACACTGAAGCTTTCTTT. This gives the protein CAISGGDLNTEAFF.

The rearrangement links TRBV6-1 to TRBJ1-5; no reliable D call. The V gene lost 3 bases and the J gene lost 0 bases, with 12 bases spanning the gap. The CDR3 is made up of 16 amino acids. CDR1 MNHNS and CDR2 SASEGT come from the germline V gene. The CDR3 DNA reads TGTGCCAGCAGTGATCCGGGAAGTTATAGCAATCAGCCCCAGCATTTT. This gives the protein CASSDPGSYSNQPQHF.

This clonotype has ten or more counts. The V gene is TRBV6-5, the J gene TRBJ1-5; 9 bases match TRBD1. There are 15 residues in the CDR3. Germline V gene sequence: CDR1 MNHEY, CDR2 SVGAGI. V was clipped by 5 bases and J by 4 bases; unmatched bases: 6. The CDR3 DNA follows: TGTGCCAGCAGTCGGGACAGGGCCCTGAATCAGCCCCAGCATTTT. Residues: CASSRDRALNQPQHF.

This chain links TRBV7-2 with TRBJ1-2, with a weak D call TRBD1 (5 bases). Trimming pared 0 bases from V and 8 bases from J, leaving 16 bases between. This CDR3 has 15 amino acids. Germline assignment: CDR1 SGHTA and CDR2 FQGNSA. CDR3 region: CASSLAPGTLGGYTF. Here the CDR3 DNA reads TGTGCCAGCAGCTTAGCGCCAGGGACGTTGGGGGGCTACACCTTC.

This clonotype was recorded at least ten times. This chain uses TRBV6-2 or TRBV6-3 with TRBJ1-1; 7 nucleotides align to TRBD1. This CDR3 is 14 amino acids long. Germline CDR1 MNHEY, CDR2 SVGEGT. J gave up 4 bases and V 6 bases, and 8 bases lay outside the gene matches. The CDR3: CASRGGGSSTEAFF. In DNA, the CDR3 is TGTGCCAGCAGGGGAGGGGGCTCGAGCACTGAAGCTTTCTTT.

This clonotype was observed many times. The gene calls are TRBV6-2 or TRBV6-3 and TRBJ2-7; D is undetermined. V shed 2 bases and J shed 5 bases, with 7 bases lying between them. Germline V gene lookup returns CDR1 MNHEY and CDR2 SVGEGT. The CDR3 covers 12 residues. The CDR3 DNA reads TGTGCCAGCAGTTACGTGGGCGACGAGCAGTACTTC. Translated: CASSYVGDEQYF.

CDR3 nucleotide sequence: TGTGCCAGCAGCTCGGACACGACCTTTAAACTAAAGCAGTACTTC. It yields the protein CASSSDTTFKLKQYF. This chain connects TRBV6-1 to TRBJ2-7; D may be TRBD1 (5 bases). This CDR3 region has 15 residues. With 6 bases removed from V and 8 bases from J, the gap between germline ends came to 23 bases. Germline V gene lookup returns CDR1 MNHNS and CDR2 SASEGT.

This clonotype was recorded only once. J is TRBJ1-1 and V is TRBV4-1, with D uncertain. This CDR3 is built from 15 residues. Trimming shortened V by 3 bases and J by 6 bases, and 17 bases separated the two germline ends. CDR1 MGHRA and CDR2 YSYEKL come from the germline V gene. The CDR3 loop is CASSHAWVFTAEAFF. In DNA, the CDR3 is TGCGCCAGCAGCCACGCATGGGTCTTCACGGCTGAAGCTTTCTTT.

For the CDR3, the DNA is TGTGCCAGCAGCTCGGATTATCAGCCCCAGCATTTT. This encodes CASSSDYQPQHF. The rearrangement uses TRBV7-9 and TRBJ1-5, with D unclear. CDR1 SEHNR and CDR2 FQNEAQ come from the germline V gene (reference sequence). This CDR3 has 12 amino acids. Trimming left V 4 bases short and J 5 bases short, with 6 bases between.

This clonotype was seen many times. J is TRBJ2-7 and V is TRBV2, with D possibly matching TRBD2 (6 bases). The CDR3 is 13 residues long. Germline V gene data show CDR1 as SNHLY and CDR2 as FYNNEI. Between the trimmed V and J ends, which lost 4 bases and 2 bases, there was a span of 9 bases. In DNA, the CDR3 is TGTGCCAGCAGTGTGGAGGGACCCTACGAGCAGTACTTC. As protein: CASSVEGPYEQYF.

As DNA, the CDR3 is TGCAGCGTTGTTGGAGGGATCGGGTCTGGAAACACCATATATTTT. Residues: CSVVGGIGSGNTIYF. The chain carries TRBV29-1 and TRBJ1-3, with no clear D. The V gene's germline CDR1 is SQVTM and CDR2 ANQGSEA. The CDR3 extends over 15 amino acids. V was trimmed by 4 bases and J by 1 base, leaving 14 bases between them.

The gene calls are TRBV12-3 or TRBV12-4 and TRBJ2-7; D is undetermined. The CDR3 contains 12 residues. V was trimmed by 6 bases and J by 6 bases, leaving 12 bases between them. The DNA for the CDR3 is TGTGCCAGCAGCTTACCGTTCACCGAGCAGTACTTC. This translates into CASSLPFTEQYF.

The J gene is TRBJ1-5, the V gene TRBV10-3; 7 nucleotides agree with TRBD1. Germline CDR1 is ENHRY and CDR2 is SYGVKD. The CDR3 spans 15 residues. Trimming at V came to 0 bases and at J to 7 bases, leaving 6 bases not matched to a gene. The CDR3 spells CAISESTQGKQPQHF. CDR3 DNA: TGTGCCATCAGTGAGTCGACACAGGGGAAGCAGCCCCAGCATTTT.

The J gene is TRBJ2-7, the V gene TRBV27, with D perhaps TRBD1 (5 bases). The length of the CDR3 is 14 residues. Per germline, CDR1 MNHEY and CDR2 SMNVEV (reference sequence). V lost 2 bases, J lost 5 bases, and 13 bases lay in between. DNA for the CDR3: TGTGCCAGCAGTTTAGGAGACAGTCCTAACGAGCAGTACTTC. Amino acids: CASSLGDSPNEQYF.

This clonotype was seen many times. This rearrangement joins TRBV9 to TRBJ2-7, with TRBD2 matching 10 bases. With V trimmed by 4 bases and J by 1 base, 11 bases remained unmatched. The CDR3 loop spans 17 amino acids. Germline CDR1 reads SGDLS; CDR2 reads YYNGEE. The CDR3 DNA reads TGTGCCAGCAGCTCCCAGGGGGAGCGGGAGGGGTCCTACGAGCAGTACTTC. Amino acids: CASSSQGEREGSYEQYF.